These 29 T cell receptor beta chains were all obtained from the same sample, sequenced in a study of blood T cell repertoires in COVID-19. The method was immunoSEQ multiplex PCR; TCRdb's version includes in-frame clones alone and lacks a portion of them. The data show roughly 200,000 clones, 75% to 90% seen once. Sequenced sample: PBMCs or T cells enriched from blood (not recorded which). Receptor source: a woman in her forties with acute COVID-19.

The chain joins TRBV12-5 to TRBJ2-1, with D perhaps matching TRBD2 (6 bases). Germline CDR1 is LGHNT and CDR2 is FRNRAP. V was trimmed by 7 bases and J by 7 bases, leaving 20 bases between them. The CDR3 sequence is 15 residues long. CDR3 amino acids: CASDSGLGVGNEQFF. CDR3 DNA: TGTGCTAGTGACTCGGGACTTGGGGTTGGGAATGAGCAGTTCTTC.

The chain uses TRBV10-1 and TRBJ1-6; a possible D gene is TRBD1 (5 bases). Per germline, CDR1 WNHNN and CDR2 SYGVQD (reference sequence). V dropped 3 bases and J dropped 0 bases, with 21 bases sitting between them. This CDR3 spans 20 amino acids. The CDR3 DNA follows: TGCGCCAGCAGTGAATGGGGGTTGGGGGGAGAAAGCTCCTATAATTCACCCCTCCACTTT. Translation gives CASSEWGLGGESSYNSPLHF.

CDR3 sequence (DNA): TGTGCCAGCAGCCGAGTCAGCGTTTACGAGCAGTACTTC. Its translation is CASSRVSVYEQYF. V usage is TRBV7-8 and J usage is TRBJ2-7; no definite D call. Trimming shortened V by 5 bases and J by 4 bases, and 12 bases separated the two germline ends. There are 13 residues in the CDR3. The germline CDR1 and CDR2 sequences are SGHVS and FQNEAQ.

In its sample, this clone was seen a few times. This chain uses TRBV4-1 with TRBJ2-7, with D perhaps TRBD2 (5 bases). Trimming took 1 base from V and 2 from J, leaving 15 bases between them. The CDR3 consists of 16 residues. Germline loops: CDR1 MGHRA, CDR2 YSYEKL. The CDR3 sequence: CASSQADRAGAYEQYF. The CDR3 DNA reads TGCGCCAGCAGCCAAGCGGACCGAGCCGGGGCCTACGAGCAGTACTTC.

This clone was picked up a small number of times. J is TRBJ2-7 and V is TRBV7-9, with 8 bases identical to TRBD2. With 5 bases clipped from V and 3 bases from J, the junction kept 9 bases outside the gene matches. The CDR3 contains 15 residues. CDR1 is SEHNR and CDR2 is FQNEAQ in the germline V gene (reference sequence). CDR3 sequence: CASSPPGGIDYEQYF. The CDR3 coding sequence is TGTGCCAGCAGCCCCCCGGGGGGGATTGACTACGAGCAGTACTTC.

The chain joins TRBV19 to TRBJ1-5; possible D gene TRBD1, 6 bases. This CDR3 spans 14 amino acids. CDR1 is LNHDA, CDR2 SQIVND, per germline (reference sequence). V was trimmed by 4 bases and J by 7 bases, leaving 14 bases between them. The DNA of the CDR3 is TGTGCCAGTAGTACCGCAGGGGTAAGGCAGCCCCAGCATTTT. Its translation is CASSTAGVRQPQHF.

The chain couples TRBV3-1 (or the pseudogene TRBV3-2) to TRBJ2-5; 8 bases map to TRBD1. The V gene's germline CDR1 is LGHDT and CDR2 YNNKEL (reference sequence). The CDR3 loop spans 15 amino acids. V was clipped by 4 bases and J by 3 bases; unmatched bases: 7. This CDR3 is CASSRTRGQEETQYF. In nucleotides, the CDR3 is TGTGCCAGCAGCCGAACCAGGGGGCAGGAAGAGACCCAGTACTTC.

CDR3 in DNA: TGTGCCAGCAGTTACAGGGGAACGCTGTTTTTT. It specifies CASSYRGTLFF. The rearrangement links TRBV6-5 to TRBJ1-4; the D gene is possibly TRBD1 (5 bases). CDR1 MNHEY and CDR2 SVGAGI come from the germline V gene. Trimming left V 2 bases short and J 14 bases short, with 9 bases between. There are 11 residues in the CDR3.

This sequence joins TRBV21-1 and TRBJ2-3; the listed D gene, TRBD1, was not tested against the DNA. TRBV21-1 is marked as a pseudogene. There are 15 residues in the CDR3. DNA for the CDR3: TGTGCCAGCAGCGACCGGGACAGATTCAGGAATACGCAGTATTTT. The encoded protein is CASSDRDRFRNTQYF.

The V and J genes are TRBV7-2 and TRBJ2-3; 12 nucleotides align to TRBD2. In germline, CDR1 is SGHTA, CDR2 FQGNSA. The CDR3 spans 18 residues. The V and J ends lost 1 base and 2 bases, in that order; junction bases with no gene match: 7. CDR3 nucleotides: TGTGCCAGCAGCTTAGGCAACCTAGCGGGAGGGCCCACAGATACGCAGTATTTT. This gives the protein CASSLGNLAGGPTDTQYF. Based on the CDR3 plus reference TRBV7-2 and TRBJ2-3, the full variable domain is GAGVSQSPSNKVTEKGKDVELRCDPISGHTALYWYRQSLGQGLEFLIYFQGNSAPDKSGLPSDRFSAERTGGSVSTLTIQRTQQEDSAVYLCASSLGNLAGGPTDTQYFGPGTRLTVL.

This chain uses TRBV5-3 with TRBJ2-7; 8 bases agree with TRBD2. TRBV5-3 carries the ORF label, with uncertain function. V shed 0 bases and J 3 bases; nucleotides not matched to a gene: 5. The CDR3 has 15 amino acids. CDR3 residues: CARSLVAGGYYEQYF. The CDR3 nucleotides are TGTGCCAGAAGCTTGGTGGCGGGAGGCTACTACGAGCAGTACTTC.

The rearrangement uses TRBV3-1 (or the pseudogene TRBV3-2) and TRBJ2-7; 7 bases agree with TRBD2. The CDR3 loop spans 19 amino acids. The germline CDR1 and CDR2 sequences are LGHDT and YNNKEL (reference sequence). J gave up 3 bases and V 0 bases, and 17 bases lay outside the gene matches. CDR3 sequence (DNA): TGTGCCAGCAGCCAAGATCCCACACCTCTAGCGGTACTTATCTACGAGCAGTACTTC. Translation gives CASSQDPTPLAVLIYEQYF.

The genes are TRBV18 and TRBJ2-1; TRBD1 aligns across 8 bases. Per germline, CDR1 KGHSH and CDR2 LQKENI. The CDR3 is made up of 16 amino acids. V shed 2 bases, J shed 5 bases, and the junction held 8 bases outside the gene matches. The CDR3 sequence is CASSPVFGQGDNEQFF. The CDR3 region has the DNA TGTGCCAGCTCACCAGTTTTTGGACAGGGAGACAATGAGCAGTTCTTC.

The chain couples TRBV7-9 to TRBJ2-1, with D maybe TRBD1 (5 bases). The ends were cut back, 1 base at V and 5 bases at J, with 15 bases in the middle. The CDR3 consists of 16 residues. Germline V gives CDR1 SEHNR, CDR2 FQNEAQ (reference sequence). The CDR3 is CASSLETPSDNNEQFF. The CDR3 DNA is TGTGCCAGCAGCTTAGAGACTCCCTCGGACAACAATGAGCAGTTCTTC.

The chain uses TRBV19 and TRBJ2-3; 9 bases fit TRBD2. V lost 9 bases to trimming and J lost 6 bases; unmatched junction nucleotides: 10. Germline CDR1 LNHDA, CDR2 SQIVND (reference sequence). The CDR3 contains 14 residues. Here the CDR3 DNA reads TGTGCCAGCGGGATAGCGGGAGCTAGGGATACGCAGTATTTT. This encodes CASGIAGARDTQYF.

This clone has only one observation. The V and J genes are TRBV6-6 and TRBJ2-7; 9 bases match TRBD2. V lost 6 bases to trimming and J lost 6 bases; unmatched junction nucleotides: 6. Germline V CDR1 and CDR2: MNHNY, SVGAGI (reference sequence). This CDR3 has 13 residues. CDR3 residues: CASRSGTSSEQYF. In nucleotides, the CDR3 is TGTGCCAGCAGGTCCGGGACTAGCAGCGAGCAGTACTTC.

The chain joins TRBV7-9 to TRBJ2-7; TRBD1 aligns across 7 bases. The CDR3 extends over 15 amino acids. Germline V gives CDR1 SEHNR, CDR2 FQNEAQ (reference sequence). V dropped 5 bases and J dropped 3; count of bases not matched to a gene: 10. The CDR3 sequence: CASSQTDRVVYEQYF. The DNA of the CDR3 is TGTGCCAGCAGCCAAACCGACAGGGTAGTCTACGAGCAGTACTTC.

The gene calls are TRBV7-2 and TRBJ1-4; 9 nucleotides agree with TRBD1. The CDR3 length is 17 residues. Germline loops: CDR1 SGHTA, CDR2 FQGNSA. Trimming at V came to 6 bases and at J to 4 bases, leaving 12 bases not matched to a gene. The DNA of the CDR3 is TGTGCCAGCAGACGCGGACAGGGGAGGGGCGGTAATGAAAAACTGTTTTTT. Translating it yields CASRRGQGRGGNEKLFF.

This chain links TRBV30 with TRBJ1-2; D not resolved. Germline CDR1 reads GTSNPN; CDR2 reads SVGIG (reference sequence). V lost 1 base and J 8 bases, leaving 11 bases between the germline ends. This CDR3 is built from 12 residues. The CDR3 DNA reads TGTGCCTGGAGTGACTCCTGGTACGGCTACACCTTC. Protein product: CAWSDSWYGYTF.

The chain has TRBV3-1 (or the pseudogene TRBV3-2) and TRBJ1-1; D unresolved. This CDR3 has 15 residues. Trimming left V 2 bases short and J 1 base short, with 11 bases between. CDR1 and CDR2 from the germline V gene are LGHDT and YNNKEL (reference sequence). The CDR3 here is CASSQNRFQNTEAFF. The CDR3 DNA reads TGTGCCAGCAGCCAAAACAGATTTCAGAACACTGAAGCTTTCTTT.

CDR3 sequence: CASSFDSPASDQPQHF. CDR3 nucleotide sequence: TGTGCCAGCAGCTTTGACAGCCCTGCGTCGGATCAGCCCCAGCATTTT. The chain has TRBV7-2 and TRBJ1-5, with D possibly being TRBD1 (5 bases). CDR3 length: 16 residues. V lost 3 bases, J lost 5 bases, and 17 bases lay in between. CDR1 and CDR2 (germline): SGHTA, FQGNSA.

The chain couples TRBV28 to TRBJ2-2; 12 positions agree with TRBD1. The germline gives CDR1 MDHEN, CDR2 SYDVKM. CDR3 length: 16 amino acids. V gave up 6 bases and J gave up 7 bases; unmatched junction bases: 9. This CDR3 is CASSRRDRGLDGELFF. The DNA for the CDR3 is TGTGCCAGCAGCCGACGGGACAGGGGGCTTGACGGGGAGCTGTTTTTT.

The chain couples TRBV4-2 to TRBJ2-4, with 10 bases aligning to TRBD2. The CDR3 is 17 amino acids. Per germline, CDR1 LGHNA and CDR2 YNFKEQ. With V trimmed by 1 base and J by 6 bases, 9 bases remained unmatched. The CDR3 DNA follows: TGTGCCAGCAGCCAAGGTCCTAGCGGGAGCGGAGGAAACATTCAGTACTTC. Translation: CASSQGPSGSGGNIQYF.

The genes are TRBV29-1 and TRBJ1-2; D is possibly TRBD1 (6 bases). The germline V gene has CDR1 SQVTM and CDR2 ANQGSEA. V gave up 2 bases and J gave up 4 bases, with 8 bases separating them. The CDR3 has 12 residues. CDR3 region: CSVETGFYGYTF. For the CDR3, the DNA is TGCAGCGTTGAAACAGGGTTCTATGGCTACACCTTC.

This sequence joins TRBV2 and TRBJ2-2; the match to TRBD1 covers 9 bases. The V gene end was trimmed by 8 bases and the J gene end by 7 bases; junction bases not matched to a gene: 11. CDR1 is SNHLY and CDR2 is FYNNEI in the germline V gene. This CDR3 region has 15 residues. Written as DNA, the CDR3 is TGTGCCAGCGGACGGAACAGGGGGCGCAACGGGGAGCTGTTTTTT. Encoded protein: CASGRNRGRNGELFF.

This sequence joins TRBV5-5 and TRBJ2-2; 10 bases are a match to TRBD1. Germline V gene lookup returns CDR1 SGHKS and CDR2 YYEKEE (reference sequence). This CDR3 spans 18 amino acids. Trimming took 0 bases from V and 4 from J; bases not matched to a gene: 9. For the CDR3, the DNA is TGTGCCAGCAGCTTGGAAAATTGGGACAGGGGACCCACCGGGGAGCTGTTTTTT. It codes for CASSLENWDRGPTGELFF.

The chain carries TRBV7-8 and TRBJ2-7; 8 bases align to TRBD1. Germline assignment: CDR1 SGHVS and CDR2 FQNEAQ. The CDR3 has 16 residues. J was trimmed by 3 bases and V by 5 bases; bases with no gene match: 12. CDR3 nucleotides: TGTGCCAGCAGCCCTCGACAGGGGAAGGGTTTCTACGAGCAGTACTTC. Translating gives CASSPRQGKGFYEQYF.

The V call is TRBV2, the J call TRBJ2-5, with D perhaps TRBD2 (5 bases). Germline V gene sequence: CDR1 SNHLY, CDR2 FYNNEI. Trimming stripped 1 base from V and 13 bases from J, with 13 bases between. The CDR3 is made up of 12 amino acids. CDR3 sequence reads: CASSEGLPVRYF. The CDR3 nucleotides are TGTGCCAGCAGTGAAGGACTACCGGTTCGGTACTTC.

This clone has just one count. This chain links TRBV6-5 with TRBJ2-1; 8 nucleotides match TRBD2. Germline V CDR1 and CDR2: MNHEY, SVGAGI. The CDR3 sequence is 14 residues long. V lost 6 bases and J lost 8; bases outside the gene matches: 9. The CDR3 region is CASRRAGVLDEQFF. In DNA form, the CDR3 reads TGTGCCAGCAGGCGAGCGGGAGTGCTAGATGAGCAGTTCTTC.